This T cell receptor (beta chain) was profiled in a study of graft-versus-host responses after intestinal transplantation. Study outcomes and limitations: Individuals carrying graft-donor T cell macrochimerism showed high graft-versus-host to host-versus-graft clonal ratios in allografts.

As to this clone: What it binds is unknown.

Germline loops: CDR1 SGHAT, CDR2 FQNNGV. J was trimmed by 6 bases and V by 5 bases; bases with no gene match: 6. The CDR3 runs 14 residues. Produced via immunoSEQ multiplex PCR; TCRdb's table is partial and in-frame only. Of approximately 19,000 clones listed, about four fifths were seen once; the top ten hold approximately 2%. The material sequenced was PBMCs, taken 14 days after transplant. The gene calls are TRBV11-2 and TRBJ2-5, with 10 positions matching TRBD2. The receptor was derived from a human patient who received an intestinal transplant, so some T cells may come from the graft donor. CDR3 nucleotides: TGTGCCAGCAGCGAAGTTAGCGGGGGGAAGACCCAGTACTTC. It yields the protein CASSEVSGGKTQYF.